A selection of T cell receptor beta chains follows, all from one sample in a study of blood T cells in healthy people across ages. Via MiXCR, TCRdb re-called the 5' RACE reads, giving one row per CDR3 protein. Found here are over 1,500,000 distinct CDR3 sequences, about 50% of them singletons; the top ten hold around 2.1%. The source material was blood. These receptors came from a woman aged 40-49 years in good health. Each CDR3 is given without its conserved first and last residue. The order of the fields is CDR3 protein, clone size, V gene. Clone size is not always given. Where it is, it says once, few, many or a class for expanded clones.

CDR3aa: SGRLRDEKETQY
abundance: NA
v_gene: TRBV29-1

CDR3aa: ASTLPSAGNTEAF
abundance: few
v_gene: TRBV12-3/TRBV12-4

CDR3aa: SANVATNYEQY
abundance: many
v_gene: TRBV20-1

CDR3aa: ASSLDRVAYEQY
abundance: many
v_gene: TRBV7-2

CDR3aa: SATTFGTVYNEQF
abundance: NA
v_gene: TRBV20-1

CDR3aa: ASNPTGSYEQY
abundance: few
v_gene: TRBV6-1

CDR3aa: ASSNTRQTWGGYT
abundance: NA
v_gene: TRBV6-1

CDR3aa: ASTPRGLGETQY
abundance: few
v_gene: TRBV28

CDR3aa: ASSLGVAGGGYEQY
abundance: NA
v_gene: TRBV5-6

CDR3aa: ASSQEGTGISGANVLT
abundance: NA
v_gene: TRBV4-1

CDR3aa: SAPFGWGRGVEDQPQH
abundance: NA
v_gene: TRBV20-1

CDR3aa: ASSFPTRHIAGGDEQF
abundance: NA
v_gene: TRBV7-8

CDR3aa: ASSQRGVGYEQY
abundance: NA
v_gene: TRBV14

CDR3aa: ASSQDPTSRDTQY
abundance: NA
v_gene: TRBV4-2

CDR3aa: ASSRTAETYNEQF
abundance: few
v_gene: TRBV18

CDR3aa: ASSLGPSGAGTQY
abundance: few
v_gene: TRBV7-2

CDR3aa: ASSYSRQPQETQY
abundance: few
v_gene: TRBV6-6

CDR3aa: ASGSDRVNEQF
abundance: few
v_gene: TRBV12-5

CDR3aa: ASTKRQAYNEQF
abundance: few
v_gene: TRBV6-2/TRBV6-3

CDR3aa: ATSDPGVSSYSEQF
abundance: NA
v_gene: TRBV24-1

CDR3aa: ASSPQGFGTDTQY
abundance: NA
v_gene: TRBV18

CDR3aa: RDATGQGGNTEAF
abundance: NA
v_gene: TRBV20-1

CDR3aa: AISSSGGPRETQY
abundance: NA
v_gene: TRBV10-3

CDR3aa: ASSYSRTSGTDTQY
abundance: NA
v_gene: TRBV6-5

CDR3aa: ASSQVRSSGNTIY
abundance: NA
v_gene: TRBV14

CDR3aa: ASSLERVSGGGYYNEQF
abundance: NA
v_gene: TRBV7-6

CDR3aa: ASSLVPRVGETQY
abundance: NA
v_gene: TRBV7-2

CDR3aa: ASSQDRGTGVGNEQF
abundance: NA
v_gene: TRBV4-2

CDR3aa: ASSLAGTTEETQY
abundance: NA
v_gene: TRBV7-7

CDR3aa: ASSSYIRTNHEQF
abundance: NA
v_gene: TRBV7-2

CDR3aa: ATSRDLGQETQY
abundance: NA
v_gene: TRBV15

CDR3aa: ASSVVGAGNYGYT
abundance: NA
v_gene: TRBV9

CDR3aa: ASRIAGGQETQY
abundance: NA
v_gene: TRBV25-1

CDR3aa: ASTPGRGCNEQY
abundance: NA
v_gene: TRBV27

CDR3aa: ASSSSFGGPIGDTQY
abundance: NA
v_gene: TRBV11-2

CDR3aa: ASSQTIPQGRTSPLH
abundance: NA
v_gene: TRBV4-1

CDR3aa: SATLGDRGLTYEQY
abundance: few
v_gene: TRBV20-1

CDR3aa: ASTAGDTSTDTQY
abundance: once
v_gene: TRBV6-2/TRBV6-3

CDR3aa: ASTLEQF
abundance: NA
v_gene: TRBV5-1

CDR3aa: ASSSPTDTIRRGYT
abundance: many
v_gene: TRBV27

CDR3aa: ASSYSTSRQNTEAF
abundance: NA
v_gene: TRBV6-5